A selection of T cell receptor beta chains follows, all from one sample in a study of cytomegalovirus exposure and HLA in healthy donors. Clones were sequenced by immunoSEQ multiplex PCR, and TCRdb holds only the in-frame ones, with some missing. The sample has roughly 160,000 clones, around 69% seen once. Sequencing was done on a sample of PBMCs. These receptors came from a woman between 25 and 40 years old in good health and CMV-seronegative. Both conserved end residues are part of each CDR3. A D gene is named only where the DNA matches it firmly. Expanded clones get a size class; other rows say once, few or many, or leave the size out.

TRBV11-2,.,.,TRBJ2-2,TGTGCCAGCAGCAGAACGGGGGGCAGGACCGGGGAGCTGTTTTTT,CASSRTGGRTGELFF
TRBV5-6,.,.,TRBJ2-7,TGTGCCAGCAGCTTGTACCAGGGTCGTTCTTTGTTCGAGCAGTACTTC,CASSLYQGRSLFEQYF
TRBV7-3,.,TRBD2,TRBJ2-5,TGTGCCAGCAGCTCGTCTAGCGGGGCTCAGACCCAGTACTTC,CASSSSSGAQTQYF
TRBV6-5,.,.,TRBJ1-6,TGTGCCAGCAGTTTGGGCCTACCTAATTCACCCCTCCACTTT,CASSLGLPNSPLHF
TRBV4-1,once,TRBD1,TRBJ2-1,TGCGCCAGCAGCCAAAGAACCGGGACAGGGAGGAATGAGCAGTTCTTC,CASSQRTGTGRNEQFF
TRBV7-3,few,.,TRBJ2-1,TGTGCCAGCAGCCAGGGGCAGGGGTTCGATGAGCAGTTCTTC,CASSQGQGFDEQFF
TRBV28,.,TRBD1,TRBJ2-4,TGTGCCAGCAACACAGGGGGGCACATTCAGTACTTC,CASNTGGHIQYF
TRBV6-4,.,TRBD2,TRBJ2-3,TGTGCCAGCATAGTGGCGGGGGGGGGCACAGATACGCAGTATTTT,CASIVAGGGTDTQYF
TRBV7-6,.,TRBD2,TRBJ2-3,TGTGCCAGCAGCGACGAGGTAGCGGGGGGGGGAGATACGCAGTATTTT,CASSDEVAGGGDTQYF
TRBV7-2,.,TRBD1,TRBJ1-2,TGTGCCAGCAGCTTGGGACAGGGGGCTTTCTATGGCTACACCTTC,CASSLGQGAFYGYTF
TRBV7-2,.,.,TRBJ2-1,TGTGCCAGCAGCTTAGGAACAGGCACCAATGAGCAGTTCTTC,CASSLGTGTNEQFF
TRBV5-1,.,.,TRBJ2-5,TGCGCCAGCAGCTTTACCAGCGGCCAAGAGACCCAGTACTTC,CASSFTSGQETQYF
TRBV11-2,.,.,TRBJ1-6,TGTGCCAGCAGCTTGTCTGAGGTTTCACCCCTCCACTTT,CASSLSEVSPLHF
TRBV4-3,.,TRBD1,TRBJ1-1,TGCGCCAGCAGTCGGGGGACAGCAAAAATGAACACTGAAGCTTTCTTT,CASSRGTAKMNTEAFF
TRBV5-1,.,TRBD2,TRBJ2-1,TGCGCCAGCAGCTTGGCCCCCCTAGCGGGCCGGACCAATGAGCAGTTCTTC,CASSLAPLAGRTNEQFF
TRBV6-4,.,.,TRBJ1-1,TGTGCCAGCAGATACCAGGAGAACACTGAAGCTTTCTTT,CASRYQENTEAFF
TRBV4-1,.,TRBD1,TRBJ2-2,TGCGCCAGCAGCCAATCGACAGGGACGAACACCGGGGAGCTGTTTTTT,CASSQSTGTNTGELFF
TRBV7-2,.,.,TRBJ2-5,TGTGCCAGCAGCTTACACGGGGGAGCAAACCAAGAGACCCAGTACTTC,CASSLHGGANQETQYF
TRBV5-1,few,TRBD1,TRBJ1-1,TGCGCCAGCAGCTTGACAGCAGGGGGCTTTAACACTGAAGCTTTCTTT,CASSLTAGGFNTEAFF
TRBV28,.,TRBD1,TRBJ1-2,TGTGCCAGCAGTACAGGGACAGGGCGCTATGGCTACACCTTC,CASSTGTGRYGYTF
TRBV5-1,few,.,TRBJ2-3,TGCGCCAGCAGCTTGGCAGCGGCAGGCACAGATACGCAGTATTTT,CASSLAAAGTDTQYF
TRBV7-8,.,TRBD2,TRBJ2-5,TGTGCCAGCAGCCCGATAACTAGCGGCGGGACCCAGTACTTC,CASSPITSGGTQYF
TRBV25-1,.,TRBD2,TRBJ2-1,TGTGCCAGCAGTGGACTAGCGGGGGCCACCGGTGAGCAGTTCTTC,CASSGLAGATGEQFF
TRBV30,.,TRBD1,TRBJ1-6,TGTGCCTGGAGCCCCCCGACAGGGGGTTTTTATTCACCCCTCCACTTT,CAWSPPTGGFYSPLHF
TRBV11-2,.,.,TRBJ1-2,TGTGCCAGCAGCTTATACAGTAACTATGGCTACACCTTC,CASSLYSNYGYTF
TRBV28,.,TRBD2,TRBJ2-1,TGTGCCAGCAGTCCCCGACTAGCGGGAGGTAACAATGAGCAGTTCTTC,CASSPRLAGGNNEQFF
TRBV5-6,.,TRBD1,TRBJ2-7,TGTGCCAGCAGCTTGTATAGATTCCGGGACAGGGGGCGCGAGCAGTACTTC,CASSLYRFRDRGREQYF
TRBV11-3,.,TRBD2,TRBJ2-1,TGTGCCAGCAGCCGGGGACTAGCCGGGGAGCAGTTCTTC,CASSRGLAGEQFF
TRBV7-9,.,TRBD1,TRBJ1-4,TGTGCCAGCAGCGCCGACAGGGGGGCTACTGAAAAACTGTTTTTT,CASSADRGATEKLFF
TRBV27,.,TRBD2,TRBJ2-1,TGTGCCAGCAGTTTATTGACTAGCGATAACAATGAGCAGTTCTTC,CASSLLTSDNNEQFF
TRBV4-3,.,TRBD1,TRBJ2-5,TGCGCCAGCAGCCAACGGGACAGGGGACAAGAGACCCAGTACTTC,CASSQRDRGQETQYF
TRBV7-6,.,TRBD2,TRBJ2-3,TGTGCCAGCAGTTCTGAGCCGGGACTAGCTTCATCCACAGATACGCAGTATTTT,CASSSEPGLASSTDTQYF
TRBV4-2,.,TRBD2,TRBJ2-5,TGTGCCAGCAGCCATGGGAGGGCGGGAGGAGAGACCCAGTACTTC,CASSHGRAGGETQYF
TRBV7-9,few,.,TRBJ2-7,TGTGCCAGCAGCTTAGATGGCGGGGACGAGCAGTACTTC,CASSLDGGDEQYF
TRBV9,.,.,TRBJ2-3,TGTGCCAGCAGCGTTAGCGGAAGCACAGATACGCAGTATTTT,CASSVSGSTDTQYF
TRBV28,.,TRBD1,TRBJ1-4,TGTGCCAGCAGTTTTTACTCTGGGACAGTAGGCCTCTTGGAAAAACTGTTTTTT,CASSFYSGTVGLLEKLFF
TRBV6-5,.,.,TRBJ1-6,TGTGCCAGCAGTTACATTTCCTTCTCACCCCTCCACTTT,CASSYISFSPLHF
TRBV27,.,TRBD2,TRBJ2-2,TGTGCCAGCAGTTTAGCTAGCGGGAGGACGGGGGAGCTGTTTTTT,CASSLASGRTGELFF
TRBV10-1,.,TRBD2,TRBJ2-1,TGCGCCAGCGCAAGCGGGGGTCCTATTTACAATGAGCAGTTCTTC,CASASGGPIYNEQFF
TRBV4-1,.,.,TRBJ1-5,TGCGCCAGCAGCCAAGATCTAGGGGGCAATCAGCCCCAGCATTTT,CASSQDLGGNQPQHF
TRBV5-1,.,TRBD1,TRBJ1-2,TGCGCCAGCAGCGTGCAGGGGGCGCACTATGGCTACACCTTC,CASSVQGAHYGYTF
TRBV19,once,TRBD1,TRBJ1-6,TGTGCCAGTAGTATAGGAGGGACAGCAGATTCACCCCTCCACTTT,CASSIGGTADSPLHF
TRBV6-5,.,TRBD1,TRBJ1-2,TGTGCCAGCAGCGTCGACAGGGATAACTATGGCTACACCTTC,CASSVDRDNYGYTF
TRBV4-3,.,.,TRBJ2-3,TGCGCCAGCAGCCAAGGGCTAGCTATATTAGATACGCAGTATTTT,CASSQGLAILDTQYF
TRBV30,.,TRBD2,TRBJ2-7,TGTGCCTGTTCTCGGGGTAGCGGGTCCTACGAGCAGTACTTC,CACSRGSGSYEQYF
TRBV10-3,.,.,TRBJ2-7,TGTGCCATCAGCAATCAGTGGGAGCAGTACTTC,CAISNQWEQYF
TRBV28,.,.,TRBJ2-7,TGTGCCAGCAGAAGTAGCTCCTACGAGCAGTACTTC,CASRSSSYEQYF
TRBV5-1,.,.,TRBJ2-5,TGCGCCAGCAGCTTCGAAGAGACCCAGTACTTC,CASSFEETQYF
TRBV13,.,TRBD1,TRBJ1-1,TGTGCCAGCAGCTTCACAGGGGGCACTGAAGCTTTCTTT,CASSFTGGTEAFF
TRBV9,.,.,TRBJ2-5,TGTGCCAGCAGCGTAGCTGGAGGGAGTAAAGAGACCCAGTACTTC,CASSVAGGSKETQYF